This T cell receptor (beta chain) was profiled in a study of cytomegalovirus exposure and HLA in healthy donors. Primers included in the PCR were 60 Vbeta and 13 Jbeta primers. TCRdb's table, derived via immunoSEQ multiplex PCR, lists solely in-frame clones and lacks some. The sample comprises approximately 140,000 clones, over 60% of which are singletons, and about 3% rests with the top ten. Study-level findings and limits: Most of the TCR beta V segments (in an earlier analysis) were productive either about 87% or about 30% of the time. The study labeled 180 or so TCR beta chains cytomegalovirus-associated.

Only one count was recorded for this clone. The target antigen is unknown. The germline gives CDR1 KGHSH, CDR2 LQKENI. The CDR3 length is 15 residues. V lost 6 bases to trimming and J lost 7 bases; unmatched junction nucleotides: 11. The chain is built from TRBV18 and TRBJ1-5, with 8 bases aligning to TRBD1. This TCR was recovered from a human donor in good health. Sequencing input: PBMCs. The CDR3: CASSSLGQGGQPQHF. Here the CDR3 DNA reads TGTGCCAGCTCGTCTCTCGGACAGGGAGGACAGCCCCAGCATTTT.